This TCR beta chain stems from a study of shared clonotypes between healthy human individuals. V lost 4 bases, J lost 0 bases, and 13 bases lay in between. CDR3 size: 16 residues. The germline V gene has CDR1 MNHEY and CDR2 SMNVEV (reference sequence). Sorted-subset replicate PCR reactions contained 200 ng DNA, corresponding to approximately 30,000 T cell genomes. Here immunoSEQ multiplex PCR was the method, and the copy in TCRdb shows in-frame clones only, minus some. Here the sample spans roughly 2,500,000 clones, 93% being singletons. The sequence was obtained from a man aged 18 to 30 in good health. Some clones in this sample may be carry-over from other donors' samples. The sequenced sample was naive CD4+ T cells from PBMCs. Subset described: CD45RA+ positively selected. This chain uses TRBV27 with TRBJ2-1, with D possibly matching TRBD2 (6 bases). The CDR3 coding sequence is TGTGCCAGCAGTTCACTTCTAGCGTTCTCCTACAATGAGCAGTTCTTC. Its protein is CASSSLLAFSYNEQFF.